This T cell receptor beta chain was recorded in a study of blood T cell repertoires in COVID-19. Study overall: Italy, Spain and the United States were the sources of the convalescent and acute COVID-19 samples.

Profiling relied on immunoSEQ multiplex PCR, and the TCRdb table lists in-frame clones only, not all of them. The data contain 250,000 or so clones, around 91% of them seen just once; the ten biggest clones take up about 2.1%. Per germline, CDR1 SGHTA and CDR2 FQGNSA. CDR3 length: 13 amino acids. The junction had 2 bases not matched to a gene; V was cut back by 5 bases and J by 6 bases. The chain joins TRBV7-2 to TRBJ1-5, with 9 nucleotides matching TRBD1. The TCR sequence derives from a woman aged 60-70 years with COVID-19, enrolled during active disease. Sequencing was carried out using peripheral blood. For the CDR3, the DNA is TGTGCCAGCAGCCGACAGGGGGGTCAGCCCCAGCATTTT. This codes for CASSRQGGQPQHF.